These 31 T cell receptor beta chains were all obtained from the same sample, sequenced in a study of blood T cell repertoires in COVID-19. Data came from immunoSEQ multiplex PCR; TCRdb stores just in-frame clones and leaves some out. This table holds 250,000 or so clones, 80% to 85% found once. The sequencing sample was made of PBMCs or T cells enriched from blood (not recorded which). These receptors were obtained from a middle-aged man who had recovered from COVID-19.

This rearrangement joins TRBV4-3 to TRBJ1-3; TRBD1 is a possible D gene (6 bases). The CDR3 contains 16 residues. In germline, CDR1 is LGHNA, CDR2 YSLEER. The V gene lost 0 bases and the J gene lost 4 bases, with 13 bases spanning the gap. The CDR3 coding sequence is TGCGCCAGCAGCCAAGACCGGGACATCTCCGGAAACACCATATATTTT. Residues: CASSQDRDISGNTIYF.

This clone was found a few times. This chain uses TRBV6-2 or TRBV6-3 with TRBJ1-5; the match to TRBD1 covers 7 bases. V trimming: 0 bases; J trimming: 4 bases; junction bases outside the gene matches: 6. The CDR3 extends over 16 amino acids. The germline V gene has CDR1 MNHEY and CDR2 SVGEGT. DNA of the CDR3: TGTGCCAGCAGTTACTCGGGACAGATTGGGAATCAGCCCCAGCATTTT. As protein: CASSYSGQIGNQPQHF.

V usage is TRBV7-2 and J usage is TRBJ1-6, with 7 bases matching TRBD1. Germline V lookup: CDR1 SGHTA, CDR2 FQGNSA. This CDR3 has 14 residues. V was pared by 5 bases and J by 7 bases, with 5 bases of the junction left unmatched. The CDR3 region has the DNA TGTGCCAGCAGCACACGACAGGGAAATTCACCCCTCCACTTT. Residues: CASSTRQGNSPLHF. Full variable domain (remainder filled in from reference TRBV7-2 and TRBJ1-6): GAGVSQSPSNKVTEKGKDVELRCDPISGHTALYWYRQSLGQGLEFLIYFQGNSAPDKSGLPSDRFSAERTGGSVSTLTIQRTQQEDSAVYLCASSTRQGNSPLHFGNGTRLTVT.

V is TRBV18 and J is TRBJ2-5, with 8 bases lining up with TRBD2. V shed 6 bases and J 3 bases; nucleotides not matched to a gene: 3. The CDR3 has 13 amino acids. Germline loops: CDR1 KGHSH, CDR2 LQKENI. The CDR3 DNA reads as TGTGCCAGCTCCCCGGGGGGGAAAGAGACCCAGTACTTC. Translating it yields CASSPGGKETQYF.

The chain uses TRBV27 and TRBJ2-2; weak D call: TRBD2 (5 bases). The CDR3 has 19 residues. Trimming shortened V by 0 bases and J by 2 bases, and 19 bases separated the two germline ends. From germline, CDR1 is MNHEY and CDR2 SMNVEV (reference sequence). The CDR3 sequence: CASSLSLILGVVNTGELFF. As DNA, the CDR3 is TGTGCCAGCAGTTTATCTCTCATATTGGGAGTTGTAAACACCGGGGAGCTGTTTTTT.

CDR3 in amino acids: CASSEWWEGNEQFF. DNA for the CDR3: TGTGCCAGCAGTGAATGGTGGGAGGGCAATGAGCAGTTCTTC. This rearrangement joins TRBV2 to TRBJ2-1; 7 bases fit TRBD2. CDR3 length equals 14 residues. Germline assignment: CDR1 SNHLY and CDR2 FYNNEI. V gave up 2 bases and J gave up 6 bases; unmatched junction bases: 4.

This clone was seen a few times. This rearrangement joins TRBV2 to TRBJ1-5; D perhaps matches TRBD1 (5 bases). V lost 9 bases and J lost 5, with 17 bases in between. The germline gives CDR1 SNHLY, CDR2 FYNNEI. This CDR3 is 14 amino acids long. CDR3 region: CARSKDSRDQPQHF. CDR3 bases: TGTGCCAGGAGCAAAGACAGTCGGGATCAGCCCCAGCATTTT.

The chain links TRBV11-3 to TRBJ1-6; TRBD1 matches at 7 bases. There are 13 residues in the CDR3. CDR1 SGHNT and CDR2 YENEEA come from the germline V gene. With V trimmed by 3 bases and J by 13 bases, 6 bases remained unmatched. The CDR3 coding sequence is TGTGCCAGCAGCTTGGACAGGCCTGGGCCCCTCCACTTT. Residues: CASSLDRPGPLHF.

V is TRBV4-2 and J is TRBJ1-2; no reliable D call. V was cut by 0 bases and J by 8 bases, with 16 bases left in between. The CDR3 totals 15 residues. Looked up from germline, CDR1 is LGHNA and CDR2 is YNFKEQ. CDR3 sequence (DNA): TGTGCCAGCAGCCAAGAAGCTCCGGAGAGTCGGGGCTACACCTTC. It is translated as CASSQEAPESRGYTF.

The V and J genes are TRBV24-1 and TRBJ2-5, with D unresolved. Trimming removed 10 bases from V and 4 bases from J, with 9 bases in between. This CDR3 has 11 residues. Germline V gene sequence: CDR1 KGHDR, CDR2 SFDVKD. The CDR3, as DNA: TGTGCCACAGCCCTCGGAGAGACCCAGTACTTC. Protein sequence: CATALGETQYF.

This chain uses TRBV5-1 with TRBJ1-2, with 8 bases lining up with TRBD1. CDR1 SGHRS and CDR2 YFSETQ come from the germline V gene. CDR3 length equals 14 residues. After removal of 0 bases from V and 8 bases from J, the junction contained 6 bases not matched to a gene. CDR3 nucleotide sequence: TGCGCCAGCAGCTTGGGGACAGGGACCGACGGCTACACCTTC. Its translation: CASSLGTGTDGYTF.

The genes are TRBV11-2 and TRBJ1-4, with unresolved D. V shed 4 bases and J shed 7 bases, with 10 bases lying between them. The germline V gene has CDR1 SGHAT and CDR2 FQNNGV. The CDR3 spans 13 residues. The CDR3 DNA reads TGTGCCAGCAGCTCAGGATACACTGAAAAACTGTTTTTT. This translates into CASSSGYTEKLFF. Using reference TRBV11-2 and TRBJ1-4 for the parts outside the CDR3, the full variable domain is EAGVAQSPRYKIIEKRQSVAFWCNPISGHATLYWYQQILGQGPKLLIQFQNNGVVDDSQLPKDRFSAERLKGVDSTLKIQPAKLEDSAVYLCASSSGYTEKLFFGSGTQLSVL.

The J gene is TRBJ1-1, the V gene TRBV7-2; 7 bases are a match to TRBD1. This CDR3 has 14 amino acids. Losses at the gene ends were 4 bases for V and 4 bases for J; bases not matched to a gene: 6. The germline CDR1 and CDR2 sequences are SGHTA and FQGNSA. The CDR3 coding sequence is TGTGCCAGCAGCTCAGGGGGGCTTGGCACTGAAGCTTTCTTT. Its translation: CASSSGGLGTEAFF.

V usage is TRBV20-1 and J usage is TRBJ1-2, with unresolved D. Trimming left V 3 bases short and J 4 bases short, with 15 bases between. CDR3 length: 14 amino acids. Per germline, CDR1 DFQATT and CDR2 SNEGSKA (reference sequence). Written as DNA, the CDR3 is TGCAGTGCTAGTTTCCGAGTAACGGGCTATGGCTACACCTTC. Translated: CSASFRVTGYGYTF.

This clone was seen once. The chain links TRBV5-1 to TRBJ2-2; D is possibly TRBD2 (5 bases). Germline lookup yields CDR1 SGHRS and CDR2 YFSETQ. V lost 1 base to trimming and J lost 2 bases, with 9 bases between them. The CDR3 covers 15 residues. The CDR3 sequence: CASSLKGGNTGELFF. The DNA for the CDR3 is TGCGCCAGCAGCTTGAAAGGAGGAAACACCGGGGAGCTGTTTTTT.

This clone was observed a few times. The DNA of the CDR3 is TGTGCCTGGAGTGAAGCCGCGGCGGATCGCACCGGTTCACCCCTCCACTTT. As protein: CAWSEAAADRTGSPLHF. The rearrangement uses TRBV30 and TRBJ1-6; no clear D gene. There are 17 residues in the CDR3. The germline V and J ends were trimmed by 1 base and 9 bases, with 22 bases remaining between them. CDR1 is GTSNPN, CDR2 SVGIG, per germline (reference sequence). The whole variable domain, remainder taken from reference TRBV30 and TRBJ1-6, is SQTIHQWPATLVQPVGSPLSLECTVEGTSNPNLYWYRQAAGRGLQLLFYSVGIGQISSEVPQNLSASRPQDRQFILSSKKLLLSDSGFYLCAWSEAAADRTGSPLHFGNGTRLTVT.

The genes are TRBV5-6 and TRBJ1-5; TRBD1 might be the D (5 bases). The CDR3 contains 16 residues. V lost 1 base and J 1 base, leaving 12 bases between the germline ends. CDR1 SGHDT and CDR2 YYEEEE come from the germline V gene. CDR3 DNA sequence: TGTGCCAGCAGCTTGAGGCAGGGTTGGAGCAATCAGCCCCAGCATTTT. This sequence encodes CASSLRQGWSNQPQHF.

The J gene is TRBJ2-7, the V gene TRBV9, with a possible D match to TRBD1 (5 bases). CDR1 is SGDLS, CDR2 YYNGEE, per germline. V was clipped by 0 bases and J by 2 bases, with 9 bases between them. The CDR3 is made up of 14 amino acids. This chain's CDR3 is CASSVEAGPYEQYF. The DNA for the CDR3 is TGTGCCAGCAGCGTAGAGGCAGGGCCCTACGAGCAGTACTTC.

The chain has TRBV4-3 and TRBJ2-7; D is uncertain. Trimming left V 0 bases short and J 4 bases short, with 7 bases between. Looked up from germline, CDR1 is LGHNA and CDR2 is YSLEER. This CDR3 has 13 residues. The DNA for the CDR3 is TGCGCCAGCAGCCAAGAGGAAGCGTACGAGCAGTACTTC. Amino acid sequence: CASSQEEAYEQYF.

This rearrangement joins TRBV2 to TRBJ1-6; TRBD1 might be the D (5 bases). Germline CDR1 is SNHLY and CDR2 is FYNNEI. This CDR3 comprises 12 residues. Trimming stripped 7 bases from V and 7 bases from J, with 8 bases between. The CDR3 coding sequence is TGTGCCAGCACCCCAGGGAATTCACCCCTCCACTTT. This gives the protein CASTPGNSPLHF.

The CDR3 DNA reads as TGTGCCAGCAGCTTAACGGGGACTGAAGCTTTCTTT. It codes for CASSLTGTEAFF. V gene TRBV7-8 combines with J gene TRBJ1-1; D is unclear. The CDR3 sequence is 12 residues long. Germline V gives CDR1 SGHVS, CDR2 FQNEAQ. V was shortened by 2 bases and J by 5 bases, with 6 bases between the two germline ends. Looking up the rest from reference TRBV7-8 and TRBJ1-1 gives the full variable domain: GAGVSQSPRYKVAKRGQDVALRCDPISGHVSLFWYQQALGQGPEFLTYFQNEAQLDKSGLPSDRFFAERPEGSVSTLKIQRTQQEDSAVYLCASSLTGTEAFFGQGTRLTVV.

J is TRBJ2-7 and V is TRBV12-3 or TRBV12-4; tentatively, D is TRBD2 (6 bases). V shed 4 bases and J shed 4 bases, with 11 bases lying between them. This CDR3 spans 13 amino acids. The CDR3 DNA is TGTGCCAGCAGTTGGGGGGAGAGGTACGAGCAGTACTTC. Translating gives CASSWGERYEQYF.

This clone turned up a few times. J is TRBJ1-1 and V is TRBV29-1; 8 bases are a match to TRBD1. This CDR3 is built from 10 residues. The trim removed 7 bases at V and 6 bases at J, leaving 1 base unmatched. Germline CDR1 SQVTM, CDR2 ANQGSEA. CDR3 sequence: CSARGPEAFF. The CDR3 bases are TGCAGCGCCAGGGGGCCTGAAGCTTTCTTT.

This clone was seen a handful of times. This rearrangement joins TRBV5-1 to TRBJ1-1; perhaps TRBD1 as D (6 bases). CDR3 length: 20 amino acids. The V gene lost 0 bases and the J gene lost 0 bases, with 24 bases spanning the gap. Germline V gene lookup returns CDR1 SGHRS and CDR2 YFSETQ. This CDR3 is CASSLAVQGLNPWMNTEAFF. The CDR3 region has the DNA TGCGCCAGCAGCTTGGCGGTCCAGGGGTTAAACCCCTGGATGAACACTGAAGCTTTCTTT.

DNA of the CDR3: TGTGCCAGCAGCCCACACGGTGCCAGCGAACCGTACTTC. This encodes CASSPHGASEPYF. The gene calls are TRBV14 and TRBJ2-7; D not certain. The V end lost 4 bases, the J end lost 12 bases, and 19 bases lay between the germline ends. Germline values: CDR1 SGHDN, CDR2 FVKESK. This CDR3 has 13 amino acids.

The DNA for the CDR3 is TGTGCCAGCCGGGTCAGGCGGGGAGGATTTGAAGCTTTCTTT. Translating gives CASRVRRGGFEAFF. V gene TRBV6-5 combines with J gene TRBJ1-1; D uncertain. CDR1 MNHEY and CDR2 SVGAGI come from the germline V gene. The CDR3 covers 14 residues. The V end was cut by 8 bases, the J end by 7 bases, with 20 bases between.

The chain combines TRBV29-1 with TRBJ2-5, with D perhaps TRBD1 (5 bases). The CDR3 has 14 residues. Germline V gene lookup returns CDR1 SQVTM and CDR2 ANQGSEA. V was pared by 5 bases and J by 1 base, with 14 bases between. CDR3: CSVFTGDFQETQYF. CDR3 coding DNA: TGCAGCGTTTTCACAGGAGACTTCCAAGAGACCCAGTACTTC.

The chain uses TRBV10-1 and TRBJ1-1, with D maybe TRBD1 (6 bases). This CDR3 spans 14 amino acids. V lost 2 bases, J lost 4 bases, and 11 bases lay in between. Germline CDR1 reads WNHNN; CDR2 reads SYGVQD (reference sequence). As DNA, the CDR3 is TGCGCCAGCAGTGAGGCCAGGGGTGGCACTGAAGCTTTCTTT. As protein: CASSEARGGTEAFF.

In this sample, this clone turned up once. V and J are TRBV28 and TRBJ2-5; 8 nucleotides align to TRBD2. The CDR3 totals 14 residues. Germline CDR1 is MDHEN and CDR2 is SYDVKM. The trim removed 6 bases at V and 2 bases at J, leaving 5 bases unmatched. The CDR3 here is CASRASGLQETQYF. DNA of the CDR3: TGTGCCAGCAGGGCTAGCGGGCTACAAGAGACCCAGTACTTC.

The V gene is TRBV5-4, the J gene TRBJ2-5, with 7 nucleotides matching TRBD1. Germline lookup yields CDR1 SGHNT and CDR2 YYREEE (reference sequence). V shed 0 bases, J shed 3 bases, and the junction held 5 bases outside the gene matches. This CDR3 is built from 15 residues. The CDR3, as DNA: TGTGCCAGCAGCTTGGGAGGACAGGTGAAAGAGACCCAGTACTTC. Protein product: CASSLGGQVKETQYF.

This sequence joins TRBV4-1 and TRBJ2-5, with 9 bases that match TRBD2. Trimming cost V 0 bases and J 5 bases; bases outside gene matches: 10. This CDR3 contains 17 residues. Germline V gene sequence: CDR1 MGHRA, CDR2 YSYEKL. CDR3 region: CASSQEAAGGWGETQYF. CDR3 in DNA: TGCGCCAGCAGCCAAGAAGCAGCGGGGGGCTGGGGGGAGACCCAGTACTTC.